The 15 T cell receptor beta chains presented below share a single source sample, sequenced in a study of metastatic and nonmetastatic thyroid tumors. Treatment of any kind had been given to no patient before thyroid surgery. Via MiXCR, TCRdb re-called the PCR reads. This sample carries approximately 35,000 clones, about 10% of them seen once, and the ten largest clones take about 16%. The sample was blood. All receptors derive from a female donor with papillary thyroid cancer or a benign thyroid nodule (not recorded which). Some clones in this sample may be carry-over from other donors' samples.

This clone was recorded many times. The rearrangement uses TRBV9 and TRBJ2-1; 7 nucleotides line up with TRBD1. Germline CDR1 and CDR2: SGDLS and YYNGEE. Trimming took 5 bases from V and 4 from J; bases not matched to a gene: 12. The CDR3 has 16 residues. CDR3 in DNA: TGTGCCAGCAGTCCTAGATCCCGGGACAGATACAATGAGCAGTTCTTC. Translating gives CASSPRSRDRYNEQFF.

This clone was recorded many times. Since a much larger clone is just one base distant, this may be a read error. V and J are TRBV27 and TRBJ2-3; D could derive from TRBD1 or TRBD2 (5 bases each). The germline gives CDR1 MNHEY, CDR2 SMNVEV (reference sequence). The CDR3 length is 16 residues. The CDR3 coding sequence is TGTGCCAGCAGTTTGAGATCTAGCTTCGGCACAGGTACGCAGTATTTT. It codes for CASSLRSSFGTGTQYF.

This clone was seen many times. The chain carries TRBV6-5 and TRBJ2-7, with D hard to call. The CDR3 is 16 residues long. Trimming left V 0 bases short and J 8 bases short, with 20 bases between. Looked up from germline, CDR1 is MNHEY and CDR2 is SVGAGI. The DNA of the CDR3 is TGTGCCAGCAGTTACTCGATAGGGAAAGGTGTCTCTAAGCAGTACTTC. Residues: CASSYSIGKGVSKQYF.

This clone was detected ten times or more. J is TRBJ1-1 and V is TRBV6-1, with 10 bases fitting TRBD1. V shed 2 bases, J shed 1 base, and the junction held 7 bases outside the gene matches. Germline loops: CDR1 MNHNS, CDR2 SASEGT. This CDR3 contains 17 residues. The CDR3 reads CASSERRQGAGNTEAFF. CDR3 coding DNA: TGTGCCAGCAGTGAAAGGAGACAGGGGGCAGGGAACACTGAAGCTTTCTTT.

The sample holds many counts of this clone. This chain joins TRBV6-5 and TRBJ2-3; D remains unclear. Deletions cut 0 bases from V and 4 bases from J, with 2 bases between. This CDR3 is built from 12 residues. Germline CDR1 and CDR2: MNHEY and SVGAGI. The CDR3 bases are TGTGCCAGCAGTTACTCCTCAGATACGCAGTATTTT. This translates into CASSYSSDTQYF.

The sample holds many counts of this clone. The chain links TRBV4-3 to TRBJ1-4; 7 bases fit TRBD1. Germline V lookup: CDR1 LGHNA, CDR2 YSLEER. CDR3 length: 15 residues. With V trimmed by 0 bases and J by 10 bases, 8 bases remained unmatched. CDR3 sequence (DNA): TGCGCCAGCAGCCAAGAAGAGACAGGGTTGTCAAAACTGTTTTTT. It yields the protein CASSQEETGLSKLFF.

The chain couples TRBV5-4 to TRBJ2-5; the D gene is possibly TRBD2 (6 bases). CDR1 is SGHNT and CDR2 is YYREEE in the germline V gene (reference sequence). CDR3 length: 14 residues. V dropped 3 bases and J dropped 2 bases, with 11 bases sitting between them. CDR3 amino acids: CASSSGAGQETQYF. The DNA for the CDR3 is TGTGCCAGCAGCTCCGGGGCGGGACAAGAGACCCAGTACTTC. Drawing the rest from reference TRBV5-4 and TRBJ2-5, the complete variable domain is ETGVTQSPTHLIKTRGQQVTLRCSSQSGHNTVSWYQQALGQGPQFIFQYYREEENGRGNFPPRFSGLQFPNYSSELNVNALELDDSALYLCASSSGAGQETQYFGPGTRLLVL.

This clone was found many times. The J gene is TRBJ2-6, the V gene TRBV6-5; 7 bases line up with TRBD2. Germline V gene lookup returns CDR1 MNHEY and CDR2 SVGAGI. V shed 6 bases and J 1 base; nucleotides not matched to a gene: 18. The CDR3 totals 20 residues. The CDR3 loop reads CASRGGTESSPWSGANVLTF. In DNA form, the CDR3 reads TGTGCCAGCAGGGGGGGGACGGAATCCTCCCCTTGGTCTGGGGCCAACGTCCTGACTTTC.

This clone has a handful of counts. CDR3 sequence: CASSYRASGSYNEQFF. In nucleotides, the CDR3 is TGTGCCAGCAGTTACAGGGCTAGCGGATCCTACAATGAGCAGTTCTTC. The chain couples TRBV6-2 or TRBV6-3 to TRBJ2-1; 7 nucleotides align to TRBD2. CDR1 MNHEY and CDR2 SVGEGT come from the germline V gene. V lost 2 bases to trimming and J lost 1 base; unmatched junction nucleotides: 5. This CDR3 has 16 amino acids.

This clone was seen many times. CDR3 bases: TGTGCCACCAGCAGGTCATCCGCTAATCAGCCCCAGCATTTT. This codes for CATSRSSANQPQHF. The chain combines TRBV15 with TRBJ1-5; D gene unclear. The CDR3 length is 14 residues. V lost 3 bases and J lost 4, with 10 bases in between. The germline CDR1 and CDR2 sequences are LNHNV and YYDKDF (reference sequence).

This clone appeared many times. The chain couples TRBV5-1 to TRBJ2-7, with 7 bases that match TRBD1. The germline V gene has CDR1 SGHRS and CDR2 YFSETQ. V lost 4 bases to trimming and J lost 2 bases; unmatched junction nucleotides: 9. The CDR3 is 15 residues long. CDR3 amino acids: CASSPALGTAYEQYF. The DNA of the CDR3 is TGCGCCAGCAGCCCGGCCTTAGGGACAGCCTACGAGCAGTACTTC.

This chain uses TRBV5-1 with TRBJ2-1; 14 bases align to TRBD2. The CDR3 totals 15 residues. Germline assignment: CDR1 SGHRS and CDR2 YFSETQ. V lost 7 bases, J lost 4 bases, and 4 bases stayed unmatched. The DNA for the CDR3 is TGCGCCAGCTCCCGGACTAGCGGGAGGTACAATGAGCAGTTCTTC. It is translated as CASSRTSGRYNEQFF. Filled out from reference TRBV5-1 and TRBJ2-1, the complete variable domain reads KAGVTQTPRYLIKTRGQQVTLSCSPISGHRSVSWYQQTPGQGLQFLFEYFSETQRNKGNFPGRFSGRQFSNSRSEMNVSTLELGDSALYLCASSRTSGRYNEQFFGPGTRLTVL.

There are many counts of this clone. The chain carries TRBV2 and TRBJ1-6; no clear D. This CDR3 has 14 amino acids. Germline-derived CDR1 and CDR2 are SNHLY and FYNNEI. The V end was cut by 4 bases, the J end by 5 bases, with 9 bases between. The CDR3 nucleotides are TGTGCCAGCAGTGTTGGGTACGATAATTCACCCCTCCACTTT. Translated, it gives CASSVGYDNSPLHF.

The rearrangement joins TRBV20-1 to TRBJ2-2; TRBD1 matches 11 bases. V shed 4 bases and J 5 bases; nucleotides not matched to a gene: 6. Germline values: CDR1 DFQATT, CDR2 SNEGSKA (reference sequence). The length of the CDR3 is 15 residues. Here the CDR3 reads CSAISRDRGTGELFF. The CDR3 region has the DNA TGCAGTGCTATAAGCCGGGACAGGGGGACCGGGGAGCTGTTTTTT.

This clone was seen many times. Other DNA sequences from this sample encode an identical CDR3 as well. The chain has TRBV7-6 and TRBJ2-2, with TRBD2 matching over 10 bases. The CDR3 loop spans 18 amino acids. The ends lost 5 bases at V and 7 bases at J; junction bases unmatched: 16. CDR1 SGHVS and CDR2 FNYEAQ come from the germline V gene. In DNA, the CDR3 is TGTGCCAGCAGCCCCCGTCTGGAGCGGGAGGGCCGAGGCGGGGAGCTGTTTTTT. Its translation: CASSPRLEREGRGGELFF.